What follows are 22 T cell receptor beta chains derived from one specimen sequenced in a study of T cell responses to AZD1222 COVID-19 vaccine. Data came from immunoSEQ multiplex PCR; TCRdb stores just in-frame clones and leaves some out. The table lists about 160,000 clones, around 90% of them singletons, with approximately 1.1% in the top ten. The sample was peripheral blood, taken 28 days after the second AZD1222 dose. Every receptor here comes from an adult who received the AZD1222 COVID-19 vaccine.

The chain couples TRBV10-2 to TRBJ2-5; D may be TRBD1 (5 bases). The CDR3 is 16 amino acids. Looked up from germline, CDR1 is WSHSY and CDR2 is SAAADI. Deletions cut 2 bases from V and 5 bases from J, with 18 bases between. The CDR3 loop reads CASSEGHGGLGETQYF. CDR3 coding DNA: TGCGCCAGCAGTGAGGGACATGGCGGCCTGGGGGAGACCCAGTACTTC.

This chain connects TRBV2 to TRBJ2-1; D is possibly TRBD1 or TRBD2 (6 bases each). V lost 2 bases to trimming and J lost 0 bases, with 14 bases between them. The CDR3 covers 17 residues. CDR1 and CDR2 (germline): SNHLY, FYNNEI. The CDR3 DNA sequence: TGTGCCAGCAGTGAACTCGATCGGGGGCTCTCCTACAATGAGCAGTTCTTC. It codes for CASSELDRGLSYNEQFF.

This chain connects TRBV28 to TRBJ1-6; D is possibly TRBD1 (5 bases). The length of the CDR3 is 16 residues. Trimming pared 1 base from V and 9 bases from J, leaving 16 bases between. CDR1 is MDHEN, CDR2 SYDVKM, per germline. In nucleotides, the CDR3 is TGTGCCAGCAGTTTATTGAGTGGAGGGGTAGGTTCACCCCTCCACTTT. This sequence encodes CASSLLSGGVGSPLHF.

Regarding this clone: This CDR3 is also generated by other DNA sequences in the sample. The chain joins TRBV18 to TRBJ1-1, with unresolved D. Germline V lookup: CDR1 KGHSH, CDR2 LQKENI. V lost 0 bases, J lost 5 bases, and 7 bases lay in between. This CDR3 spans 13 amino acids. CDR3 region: CASSPPGRTEAFF. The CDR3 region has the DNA TGTGCCAGCTCACCACCCGGGCGGACTGAAGCTTTCTTT.

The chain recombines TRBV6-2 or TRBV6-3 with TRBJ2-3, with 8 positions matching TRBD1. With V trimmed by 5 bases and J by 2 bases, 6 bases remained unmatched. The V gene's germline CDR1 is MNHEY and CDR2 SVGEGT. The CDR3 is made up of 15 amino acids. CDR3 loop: CASSTDRVYTDTQYF. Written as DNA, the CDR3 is TGTGCCAGCAGTACGGACAGGGTTTACACAGATACGCAGTATTTT.

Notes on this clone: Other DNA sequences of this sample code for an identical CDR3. CDR3 coding DNA: TGTGCCAGCCGCGAGGGGACTAGCGGCACAGATACGCAGTATTTT. Translation gives CASREGTSGTDTQYF. V is TRBV3-1 (or the pseudogene TRBV3-2) and J is TRBJ2-3; 10 bases are shared with TRBD2. Losses at the gene ends were 8 bases for V and 1 base for J; bases not matched to a gene: 6. The CDR3 runs to 15 residues. Germline values: CDR1 LGHDT, CDR2 YNNKEL (reference sequence).

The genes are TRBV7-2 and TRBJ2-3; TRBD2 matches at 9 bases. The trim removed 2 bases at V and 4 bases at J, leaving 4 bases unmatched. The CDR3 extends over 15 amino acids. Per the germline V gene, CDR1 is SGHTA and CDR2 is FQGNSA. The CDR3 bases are TGTGCCAGCAGCTTACTGCGGGGGGGCTCAGATACGCAGTATTTT. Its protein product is CASSLLRGGSDTQYF. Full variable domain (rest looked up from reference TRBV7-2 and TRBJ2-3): GAGVSQSPSNKVTEKGKDVELRCDPISGHTALYWYRQSLGQGLEFLIYFQGNSAPDKSGLPSDRFSAERTGGSVSTLTIQRTQQEDSAVYLCASSLLRGGSDTQYFGPGTRLTVL.

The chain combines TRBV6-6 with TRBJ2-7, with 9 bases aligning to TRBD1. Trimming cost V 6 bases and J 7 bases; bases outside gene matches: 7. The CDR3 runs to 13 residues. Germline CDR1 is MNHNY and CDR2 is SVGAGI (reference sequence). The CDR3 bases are TGTGCCAGCAGCCCGGGACAGGGCGGGGAGCAGTACTTC. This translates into CASSPGQGGEQYF.

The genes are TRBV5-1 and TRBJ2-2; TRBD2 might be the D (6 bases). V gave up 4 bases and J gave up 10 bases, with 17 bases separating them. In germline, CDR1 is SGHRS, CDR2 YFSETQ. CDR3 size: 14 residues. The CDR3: CASSRGLPQKELFF. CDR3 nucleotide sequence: TGCGCCAGCAGCCGCGGACTACCTCAGAAGGAGCTGTTTTTT.

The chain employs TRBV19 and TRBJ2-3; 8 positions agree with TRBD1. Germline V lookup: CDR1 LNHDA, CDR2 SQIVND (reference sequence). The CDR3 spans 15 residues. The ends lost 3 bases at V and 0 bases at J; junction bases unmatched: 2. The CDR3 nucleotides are TGTGCCAGTAGTATCGACAGGGGCAGCACAGATACGCAGTATTTT. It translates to CASSIDRGSTDTQYF.

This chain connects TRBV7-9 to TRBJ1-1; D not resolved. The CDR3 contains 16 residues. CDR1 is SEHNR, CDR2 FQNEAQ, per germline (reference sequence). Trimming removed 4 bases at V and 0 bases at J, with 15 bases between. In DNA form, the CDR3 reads TGTGCCAGCAGCTCCCAAGCTACAGTAATGAACACTGAAGCTTTCTTT. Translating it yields CASSSQATVMNTEAFF.

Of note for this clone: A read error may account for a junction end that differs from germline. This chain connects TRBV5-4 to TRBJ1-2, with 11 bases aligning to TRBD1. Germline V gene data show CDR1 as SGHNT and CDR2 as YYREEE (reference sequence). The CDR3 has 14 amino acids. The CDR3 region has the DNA TGTGCCAGCAGTTTGGGACAGGGGGAAAACGGCTACACCTTC. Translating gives CASSLGQGENGYTF.

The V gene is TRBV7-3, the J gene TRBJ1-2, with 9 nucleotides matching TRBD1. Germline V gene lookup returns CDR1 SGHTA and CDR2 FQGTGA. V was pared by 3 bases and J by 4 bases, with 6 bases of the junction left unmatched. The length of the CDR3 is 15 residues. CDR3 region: CASSLTGGSGYGYTF. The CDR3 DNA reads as TGTGCCAGCAGCTTGACAGGGGGGAGTGGCTATGGCTACACCTTC.

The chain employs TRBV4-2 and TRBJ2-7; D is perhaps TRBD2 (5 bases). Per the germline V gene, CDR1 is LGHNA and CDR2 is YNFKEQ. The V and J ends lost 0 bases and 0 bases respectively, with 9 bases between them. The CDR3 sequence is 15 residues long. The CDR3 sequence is CASSQDSGGSYEQYF. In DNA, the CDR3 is TGTGCCAGCAGCCAAGACAGCGGTGGCTCCTACGAGCAGTACTTC.

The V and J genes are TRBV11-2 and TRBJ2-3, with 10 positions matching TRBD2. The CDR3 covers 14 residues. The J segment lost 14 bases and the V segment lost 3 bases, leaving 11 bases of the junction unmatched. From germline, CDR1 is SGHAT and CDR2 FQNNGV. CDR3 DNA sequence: TGTGCCAGCAGCTTCGGGACTAGCGAAGGTGTCAGGTATTTT. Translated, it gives CASSFGTSEGVRYF.

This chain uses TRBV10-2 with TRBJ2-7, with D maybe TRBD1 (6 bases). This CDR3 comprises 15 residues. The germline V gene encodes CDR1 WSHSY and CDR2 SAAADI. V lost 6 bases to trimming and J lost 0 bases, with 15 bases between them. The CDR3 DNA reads TGCGCCAGCAGGACTTCCGGGACACTCTCCTACGAGCAGTACTTC. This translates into CASRTSGTLSYEQYF.

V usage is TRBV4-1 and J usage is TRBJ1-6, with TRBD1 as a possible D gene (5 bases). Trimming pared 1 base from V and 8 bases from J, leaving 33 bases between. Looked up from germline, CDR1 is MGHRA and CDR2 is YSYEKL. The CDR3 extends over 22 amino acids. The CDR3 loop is CASSQVSRQEACRRGQDSPLHF. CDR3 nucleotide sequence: TGCGCCAGCAGCCAAGTGTCTCGACAAGAGGCTTGCCGGCGGGGCCAGGATTCACCCCTCCACTTT.

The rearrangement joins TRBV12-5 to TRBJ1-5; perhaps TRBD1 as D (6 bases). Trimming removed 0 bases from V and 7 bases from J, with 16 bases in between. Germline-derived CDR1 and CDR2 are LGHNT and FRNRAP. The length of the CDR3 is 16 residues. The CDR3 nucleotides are TGTGCTAGTGGTTTGGTACTCGGGCAGGGGACCCAGCCCCAGCATTTT. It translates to CASGLVLGQGTQPQHF.

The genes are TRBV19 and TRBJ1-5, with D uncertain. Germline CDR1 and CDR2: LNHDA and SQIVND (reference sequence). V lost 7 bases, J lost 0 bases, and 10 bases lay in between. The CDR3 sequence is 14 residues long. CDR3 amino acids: CASTPGSSNQPQHF. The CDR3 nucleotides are TGTGCCAGTACCCCCGGGAGTAGCAATCAGCCCCAGCATTTT.

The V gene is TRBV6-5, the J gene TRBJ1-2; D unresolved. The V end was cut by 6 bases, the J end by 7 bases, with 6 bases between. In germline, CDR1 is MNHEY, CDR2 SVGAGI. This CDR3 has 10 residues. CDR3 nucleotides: TGTGCCAGCAGGAGGGCTGGCTACACCTTC. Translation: CASRRAGYTF.

The CDR3 DNA follows: TGTGCCTGGAGTAGAACTACAGGGTATGGCTACACCTTC. This codes for CAWSRTTGYGYTF. The chain carries TRBV30 and TRBJ1-2, with D tentatively TRBD1 (6 bases). The CDR3 runs to 13 residues. CDR1 and CDR2 (germline): GTSNPN, SVGIG (reference sequence). The V end lost 2 bases, the J end lost 5 bases, and 12 bases lay between the germline ends.

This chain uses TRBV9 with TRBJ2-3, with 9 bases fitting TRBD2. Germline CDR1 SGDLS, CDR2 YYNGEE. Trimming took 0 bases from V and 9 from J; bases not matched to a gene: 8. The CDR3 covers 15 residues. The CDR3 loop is CASSVGGLANPTQYF. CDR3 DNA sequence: TGTGCCAGCAGCGTAGGAGGACTAGCGAACCCCACGCAGTATTTT. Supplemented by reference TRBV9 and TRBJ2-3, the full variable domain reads DSGVTQTPKHLITATGQRVTLRCSPRSGDLSVYWYQQSLDQGLQFLIQYYNGEERAKGNILERFSAQQFPDLHSELNLSSLELGDSALYFCASSVGGLANPTQYFGPGTRLTVL.